A selection of T cell receptor beta chains follows, all from one sample in a study of shared clonotypes between healthy human individuals. The protocol was immunoSEQ multiplex PCR, while the TCRdb copy is restricted to in-frame clones and leaves out a portion. The sample yields hundreds of thousands of clones, around 95% seen once. The sequenced sample was naive CD8+ T cells sorted from blood. These receptors came from a woman aged 30 to 39 in good health. Each CDR3 is given with its conserved first and last residue. Each record gives: clone size, J gene, D gene, V gene, CDR3 DNA, CDR3 protein. A D gene is named only where the DNA matches it firmly. Clone size is shown for a subset of rows, as once, few, many or a class of expanded clone.

>-|TRBJ2-7|-|TRBV2
TGTGCCAGCAGTCCTAGTAGCTACGAGCAGTACTTC
CASSPSSYEQYF
>-|TRBJ2-7|TRBD2|TRBV27
TGTGCCAGCAGTTTAAGCGGGAGTCGCGAGCAGTACTTC
CASSLSGSREQYF
>-|TRBJ1-3|-|TRBV7-6
TGTGCCAGCAGCCCGACAGCTGGAACGGGAAACACCATATATTTT
CASSPTAGTGNTIYF
>-|TRBJ2-7|-|TRBV27
TGTGCCAGCAGCCAGGAATACAGTTACGAGCAGTACTTC
CASSQEYSYEQYF
>-|TRBJ2-7|-|TRBV4-2
TGTGCCAGCAGCCAAGAGGCCAGCTCCTACGAGCAGTACTTC
CASSQEASSYEQYF
>-|TRBJ2-1|-|TRBV5-1
TGCGCCAGCAGCTTGGACGGGAGAGGGGATGAGCAGTTCTTC
CASSLDGRGDEQFF
>-|TRBJ1-1|TRBD1|TRBV5-8
TGTGCCAGCAGGCCGCAGGGACAGGGCACTGAAGCTTTCTTT
CASRPQGQGTEAFF
>-|TRBJ2-3|-|TRBV2
TGTGCCAGCACCGTGTGGGACGGGGTGGAAGATACGCAGTATTTT
CASTVWDGVEDTQYF
>-|TRBJ2-7|-|TRBV28
TGTGCCAGCATCTTCCGGGGTGGCAAGAACGAGCAGTACTTC
CASIFRGGKNEQYF
>-|TRBJ2-7|TRBD2|TRBV29-1
TGCAGCGTTGAAACCGGGACTAGTCGTTACGAGCAGTACTTC
CSVETGTSRYEQYF
>once|TRBJ2-5|-|TRBV6-5
TGTGCCAGCAAAAATTCGCAAGAGACCCAGTACTTC
CASKNSQETQYF
>once|TRBJ1-4|-|TRBV6-6
TGTGCCAGCAGTTACGGAAGAGATGAAAAACTGTTTTTT
CASSYGRDEKLFF
>-|TRBJ2-7|-|TRBV29-1
TGCAGCGTTGTTGGGGGGAGGACCTACGAGCAGTACTTC
CSVVGGRTYEQYF
>-|TRBJ1-5|-|TRBV19
TGTGCCAGTAGTATAGCCCCAGTTTGGTCGCGGAGCAATCAGCCCCAGCATTTT
CASSIAPVWSRSNQPQHF
>-|TRBJ2-2|TRBD2|TRBV27
TGTGCCAGCAGCACCGGGACTAGTAAGACCGGGGAGCTGTTTTTT
CASSTGTSKTGELFF
>-|TRBJ2-7|-|TRBV27
TGTGCCAGCAACCCTCGGGGGAGCTCCTACGAGCAGTACTTC
CASNPRGSSYEQYF
>-|TRBJ2-1|-|TRBV29-1
TGCAGCGTTGAGTTGGAGTTCTTC
CSVELEFF
>-|TRBJ1-3|-|TRBV5-4
TGTGCCAGCAGTACAGGCTCTGGAAACACCATATATTTT
CASSTGSGNTIYF
>-|TRBJ1-2|-|TRBV5-5
TGTGCCAGCAGCTTGGTTTCTGGGTTTTATGGCTACACCTTC
CASSLVSGFYGYTF
>-|TRBJ2-1|TRBD2|TRBV13
TGTGCCAGCAGCTTCCGGACTAGCGGGAATGAGCAGTTCTTC
CASSFRTSGNEQFF
>-|TRBJ2-7|TRBD2|TRBV4-1
TGCGCCAGCAGCCATCTCGCGGGAGATGGCGAGCAGTACTTC
CASSHLAGDGEQYF
>once|TRBJ2-7|-|TRBV6-1
TGTGCCAGCAGTGAAGCCGGCGTAGGGTACGAGCAGTACTTC
CASSEAGVGYEQYF
>-|TRBJ2-1|TRBD2|TRBV2
TGTGCCAGCAGTGAGGGGTTAGCGGGAGGGTTTCTCAATGAGCAGTTCTTC
CASSEGLAGGFLNEQFF
>once|TRBJ1-2|TRBD1|TRBV9
TGTGCCAGCAGCGCGACACGACAGGGGGCGAGTTATGGCTACACCTTC
CASSATRQGASYGYTF
>once|TRBJ2-7|-|TRBV6-1
TGTGCCAGCAGTGTAGGGACGAGCTCCTACGAGCAGTACTTC
CASSVGTSSYEQYF
>few|TRBJ1-2|TRBD1|TRBV19
TGTGCCAGTAGTAAGGAGACAGGGGACTATGGCTACACCTTC
CASSKETGDYGYTF
>-|TRBJ2-1|TRBD2|TRBV9
TGTGCCAGCAGCCCTAGCGGGGGGAATGAGCAGTTCTTC
CASSPSGGNEQFF
>-|TRBJ2-5|TRBD2|TRBV28
TGTGCCAGTGTGTCGATGGGCGGGAGGGCCCAGTACTTC
CASVSMGGRAQYF
>-|TRBJ2-2|-|TRBV4-1
TGCGCCAGCAGCCAAGTCGGTACTACCGGGGAGCTGTTTTTT
CASSQVGTTGELFF
>-|TRBJ2-5|TRBD1|TRBV19
TGTGCCAGTTACGGAACAGGGGAAGAGACCCAGTACTTC
CASYGTGEETQYF
>-|TRBJ1-5|-|TRBV19
TGTGCCAGTAGTGCCCCAAGCTGGGCAGAAGCGGGCAATCAGCCCCAGCATTTT
CASSAPSWAEAGNQPQHF
>-|TRBJ2-7|-|TRBV27
TGTGCCAGCAGTTTAAACTCCAGGGAATCCTACGAGCAGTACTTC
CASSLNSRESYEQYF
>-|TRBJ2-7|-|TRBV5-6
TGTGCCAGCAGCACACAGGGTTACGAGCAGTACTTC
CASSTQGYEQYF
>-|TRBJ1-3|-|TRBV9
TGTGCCAGCAGCGTATCCGGGGGTACTGGAAACACCATATATTTT
CASSVSGGTGNTIYF
>-|TRBJ2-3|TRBD2|TRBV5-4
TGTGCCAGCAGCTTGATGGGAGGGAGCACAGATACGCAGTATTTT
CASSLMGGSTDTQYF
>-|TRBJ2-7|-|TRBV19
TGTGCCAGTAGTTCGGTCCAGGGTATTCTCTACGAGCAGTACTTC
CASSSVQGILYEQYF
>-|TRBJ1-5|-|TRBV2
TGTGCCAGCAGTGAGATCGGTTTCAGCAATCAGCCCCAGCATTTT
CASSEIGFSNQPQHF
>-|TRBJ1-2|TRBD1|TRBV6-1
TGTGCCAGCAGTCCCGGGACAGGGTATGGCTACACCTTC
CASSPGTGYGYTF
>-|TRBJ2-4|TRBD2|TRBV2
TGTGCCAGCGTCTCCGGGACTAGTTTGTTC
CASVSGTSLF
>-|TRBJ2-7|TRBD1|TRBV7-9
TGTGCCAGCAGCCAGGACAGGAACGAGCAGTACTTC
CASSQDRNEQYF